This record looks at one T cell receptor (beta chain) sequence and its context. The read terminates 3 residues ahead of where the CDR3 ends, so the germline J gene completes it. Profiling relied on immunoSEQ multiplex PCR, and the TCRdb table lists in-frame clones only, not all of them. The data include more than 40,000 clones; the top ten clones carry approximately 0.98%. This record belongs to a study of T cells in women clearing cervical HPV infection. Germline V gene data show CDR1 as WNHNN and CDR2 as SYGVQD (reference sequence). V was pared by 0 bases and J by 1 base, with 3 bases of the junction left unmatched. The CDR3 spans 15 residues.

This TCR was recovered from a woman between 18 and 69 years old with a cervical HPV16 infection that either progressed to CIN3+ or cleared (not recorded which). The gene calls are TRBV10-1 and TRBJ2-7, with 7 bases lining up with TRBD2. The material sequenced was blood buffy coat. The CDR3 DNA, read in part, is TGCGCCAGCAGTGAGTCCGGGCGGGGGTCCTACGAG. It yields the protein CASSESGRGSYE. The whole CDR3 protein is CASSESGRGSYEQYF.